This T cell receptor beta chain appears in the sequencing data of a study of T-cell reconstitution after alpha-beta-depleted transplantation in children. Study-wide results and caveats: Hyperexpanded clones declined; after one year, newly produced T cells mostly supplied diversity. Expanded graft clones numbering several hundred reportedly gave rise to alpha-beta T cells about two months after transplant. Certain patients had high TCRbeta diversity at day 60, and it came from recipient T cells and thymic progenitors that survived.

This clonotype was seen many times. Antigen unknown. The TCRbeta library was prepared with unique molecular identifiers. TCRdb redid the calling of the PCR reads with MiXCR, one entry per CDR3 protein. The table shows about 490,000 distinct CDR3 sequences, with about 10% occurring only once. CDR1 and CDR2 (germline): DFQATT, SNEGSKA (reference sequence). The CDR3 is 14 amino acids. V lost 0 bases to trimming and J lost 3 bases; unmatched junction nucleotides: 5. This TCR was sampled from a child younger than 10 with inherited bone marrow failure, due to receive a stem cell transplant. This sequence joins TRBV20-1 and TRBJ2-7, with 7 bases matching TRBD2. Here the sequenced sample was PBMCs, taken before TCRalphabeta/CD19-depleted stem cell transplant. The CDR3 DNA follows: TGCAGTGCTAGAGATATGGCGGGAGTCTACGAGCAGTACTTC. Its protein is CSARDMAGVYEQYF.